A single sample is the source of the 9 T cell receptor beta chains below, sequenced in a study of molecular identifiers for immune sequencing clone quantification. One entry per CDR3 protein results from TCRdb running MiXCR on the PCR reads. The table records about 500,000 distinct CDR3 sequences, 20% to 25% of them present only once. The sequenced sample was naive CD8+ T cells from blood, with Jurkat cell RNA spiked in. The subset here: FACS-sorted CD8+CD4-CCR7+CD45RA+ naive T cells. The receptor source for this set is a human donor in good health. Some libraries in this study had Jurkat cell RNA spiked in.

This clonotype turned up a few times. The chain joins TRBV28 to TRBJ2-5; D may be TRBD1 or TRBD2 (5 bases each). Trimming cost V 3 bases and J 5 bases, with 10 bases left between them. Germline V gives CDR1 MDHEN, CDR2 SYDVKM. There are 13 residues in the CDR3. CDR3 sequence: CASSFEGRETQYF. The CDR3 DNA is TGTGCCAGCAGTTTCGAGGGGCGGGAGACCCAGTACTTC. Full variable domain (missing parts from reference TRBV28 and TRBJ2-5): DVKVTQSSRYLVKRTGEKVFLECVQDMDHENMFWYRQDPGLGLRLIYFSYDVKMKEKGDIPEGYSVSREKKERFSLILESASTNQTSMYLCASSFEGRETQYFGPGTRLLVL.

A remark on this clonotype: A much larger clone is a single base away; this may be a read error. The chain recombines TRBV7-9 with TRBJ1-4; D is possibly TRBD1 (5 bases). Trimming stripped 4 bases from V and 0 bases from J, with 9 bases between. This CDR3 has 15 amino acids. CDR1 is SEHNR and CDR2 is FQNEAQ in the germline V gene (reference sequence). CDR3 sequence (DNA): TGTGCCAGCAGCTCGATGACAGCAACTAATGAAAAACTGTTTTTT. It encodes CASSSMTATNEKLFF.

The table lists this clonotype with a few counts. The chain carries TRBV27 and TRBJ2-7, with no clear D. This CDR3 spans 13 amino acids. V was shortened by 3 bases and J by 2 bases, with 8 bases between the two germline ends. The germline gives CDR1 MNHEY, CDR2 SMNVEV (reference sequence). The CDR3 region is CASSFGPAYEQYF. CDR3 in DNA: TGTGCCAGCAGTTTCGGCCCGGCCTACGAGCAGTACTTC.

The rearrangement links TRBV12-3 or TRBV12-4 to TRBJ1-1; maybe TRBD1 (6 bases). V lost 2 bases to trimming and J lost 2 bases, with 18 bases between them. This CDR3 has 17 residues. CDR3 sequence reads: CASSLPPLGQRNTEAFF. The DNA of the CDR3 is TGTGCCAGCAGTTTACCGCCCTTGGGACAAAGAAACACTGAAGCTTTCTTT.

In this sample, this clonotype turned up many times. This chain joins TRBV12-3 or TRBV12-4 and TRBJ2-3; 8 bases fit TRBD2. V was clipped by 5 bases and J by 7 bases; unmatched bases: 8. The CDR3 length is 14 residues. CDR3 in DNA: TGTGCCAGCAGTCCGGGACTAGAGCTTAATACGCAGTATTTT. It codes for CASSPGLELNTQYF.

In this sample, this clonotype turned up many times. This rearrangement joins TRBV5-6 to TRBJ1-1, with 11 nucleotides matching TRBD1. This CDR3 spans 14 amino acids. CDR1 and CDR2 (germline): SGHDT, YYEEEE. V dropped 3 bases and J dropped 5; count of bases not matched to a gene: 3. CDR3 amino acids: CASSWGTGGTEAFF. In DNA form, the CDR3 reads TGTGCCAGCAGCTGGGGGACAGGGGGTACTGAAGCTTTCTTT.

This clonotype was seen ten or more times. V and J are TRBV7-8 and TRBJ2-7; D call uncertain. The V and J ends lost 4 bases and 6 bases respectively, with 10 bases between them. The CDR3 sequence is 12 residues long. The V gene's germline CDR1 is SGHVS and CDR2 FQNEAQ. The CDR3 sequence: CASSSQPGEQYF. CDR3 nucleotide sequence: TGTGCCAGCAGCTCCCAGCCAGGCGAGCAGTACTTC.

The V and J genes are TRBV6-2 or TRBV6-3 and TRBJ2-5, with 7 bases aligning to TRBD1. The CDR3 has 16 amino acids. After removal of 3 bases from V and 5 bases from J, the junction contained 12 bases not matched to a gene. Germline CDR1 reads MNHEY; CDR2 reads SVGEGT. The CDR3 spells CASSYAGGSHRETQYF. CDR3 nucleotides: TGTGCCAGCAGTTATGCAGGGGGAAGTCATCGGGAGACCCAGTACTTC.

The CDR3: CASSFLHTDTQYF. The CDR3 DNA follows: TGTGCCAGCAGCTTCCTACACACAGATACGCAGTATTTT. V and J are TRBV7-3 and TRBJ2-3; no firm D call. V was cut by 3 bases and J by 2 bases, with 6 bases left in between. This CDR3 comprises 13 residues. Germline CDR1 SGHTA, CDR2 FQGTGA.